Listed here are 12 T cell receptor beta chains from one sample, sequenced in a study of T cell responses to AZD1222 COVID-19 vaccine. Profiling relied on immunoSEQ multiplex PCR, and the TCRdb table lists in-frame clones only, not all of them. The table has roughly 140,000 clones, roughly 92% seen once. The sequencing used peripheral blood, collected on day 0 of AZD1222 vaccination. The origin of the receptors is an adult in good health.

The CDR3 loop reads CASSKLDRAYSNQPQHF. The CDR3 nucleotides are TGTGCCAGCAGCAAGTTAGACAGAGCCTATAGCAATCAGCCCCAGCATTTT. V and J are TRBV21-1 and TRBJ1-5; the table calls TRBD1, which could not be checked here. TRBV21-1 is a pseudogene. The CDR3 runs 17 residues.

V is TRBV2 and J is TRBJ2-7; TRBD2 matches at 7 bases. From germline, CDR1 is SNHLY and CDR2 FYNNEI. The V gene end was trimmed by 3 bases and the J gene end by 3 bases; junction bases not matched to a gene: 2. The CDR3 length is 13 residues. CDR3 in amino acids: CASSDREGYEQYF. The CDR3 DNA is TGTGCCAGCAGTGACAGGGAGGGCTACGAGCAGTACTTC.

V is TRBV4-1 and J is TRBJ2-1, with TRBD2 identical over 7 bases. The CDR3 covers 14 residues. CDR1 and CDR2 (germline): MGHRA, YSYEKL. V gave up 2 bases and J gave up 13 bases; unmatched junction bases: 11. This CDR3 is CASSQSGGGPGQFF. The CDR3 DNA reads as TGCGCCAGCAGCCAATCTGGGGGAGGGCCCGGACAGTTCTTC.

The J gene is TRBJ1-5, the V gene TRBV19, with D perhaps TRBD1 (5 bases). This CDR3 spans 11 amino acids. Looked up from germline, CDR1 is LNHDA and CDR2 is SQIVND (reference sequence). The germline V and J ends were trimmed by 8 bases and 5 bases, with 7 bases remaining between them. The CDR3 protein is CASGGYQPQHF. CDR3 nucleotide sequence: TGTGCCAGTGGGGGATATCAGCCCCAGCATTTT.

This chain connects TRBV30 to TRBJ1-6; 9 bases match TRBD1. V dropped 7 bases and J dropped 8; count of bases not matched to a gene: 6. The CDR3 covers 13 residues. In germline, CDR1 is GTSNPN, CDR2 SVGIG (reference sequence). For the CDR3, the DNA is TGTGCCTTCACAGGGGGCGGCGATTCACCCCTCCACTTT. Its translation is CAFTGGGDSPLHF.

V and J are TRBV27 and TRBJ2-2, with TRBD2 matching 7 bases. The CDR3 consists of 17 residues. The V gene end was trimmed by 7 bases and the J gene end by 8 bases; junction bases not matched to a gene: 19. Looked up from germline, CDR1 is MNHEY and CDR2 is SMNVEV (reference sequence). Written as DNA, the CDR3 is TGTGCCAGCACCTACCTTCCGAGGGGAGGGTACTCTGGGGAGCTGTTTTTT. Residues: CASTYLPRGGYSGELFF.

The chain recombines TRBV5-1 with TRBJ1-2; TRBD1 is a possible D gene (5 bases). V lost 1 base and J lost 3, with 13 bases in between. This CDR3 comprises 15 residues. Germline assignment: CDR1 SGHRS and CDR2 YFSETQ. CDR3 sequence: CASSLRQGGDYGYTF. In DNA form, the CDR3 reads TGCGCCAGCAGCTTGAGGCAGGGCGGCGACTATGGCTACACCTTC.

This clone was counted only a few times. For the CDR3, the DNA is TGTGCCAGCAGGGTTACTACAGGGTCCGGGGAGCTGTTTTTT. Translating gives CASRVTTGSGELFF. This chain connects TRBV2 to TRBJ2-2; D is possibly TRBD1 (6 bases). V was clipped by 6 bases and J by 6 bases, with 14 bases between them. The CDR3 runs 14 residues. Looked up from germline, CDR1 is SNHLY and CDR2 is FYNNEI.

The DNA for the CDR3 is TGTGCCAGCAGCTTGAGGCAGGGGGCAGACGATAGCAATCAGCCCCAGCATTTT. Translating it yields CASSLRQGADDSNQPQHF. The rearrangement joins TRBV5-6 to TRBJ1-5, with 8 bases matching TRBD1. CDR1 and CDR2 (germline): SGHDT, YYEEEE. This CDR3 has 18 amino acids. The junction had 9 bases not matched to a gene; V was cut back by 1 base and J by 0 bases.

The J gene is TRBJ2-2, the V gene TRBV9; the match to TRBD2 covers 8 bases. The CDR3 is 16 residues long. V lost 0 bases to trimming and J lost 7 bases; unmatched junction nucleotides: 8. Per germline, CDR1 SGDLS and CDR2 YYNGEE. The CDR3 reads CASSVEAGVQIGELFF. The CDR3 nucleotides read TGTGCCAGCAGCGTAGAAGCGGGAGTTCAAATCGGGGAGCTGTTTTTT. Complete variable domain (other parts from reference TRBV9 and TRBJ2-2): DSGVTQTPKHLITATGQRVTLRCSPRSGDLSVYWYQQSLDQGLQFLIQYYNGEERAKGNILERFSAQQFPDLHSELNLSSLELGDSALYFCASSVEAGVQIGELFFGEGSRLTVL.

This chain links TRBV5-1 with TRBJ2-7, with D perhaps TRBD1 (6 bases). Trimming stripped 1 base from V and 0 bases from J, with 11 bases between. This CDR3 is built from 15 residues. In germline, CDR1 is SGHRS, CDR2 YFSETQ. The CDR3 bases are TGCGCCAGCAGCTTGAATACAGGGCTCTCCTACGAGCAGTACTTC. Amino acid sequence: CASSLNTGLSYEQYF. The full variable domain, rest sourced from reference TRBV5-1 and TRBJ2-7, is KAGVTQTPRYLIKTRGQQVTLSCSPISGHRSVSWYQQTPGQGLQFLFEYFSETQRNKGNFPGRFSGRQFSNSRSEMNVSTLELGDSALYLCASSLNTGLSYEQYFGPGTRLTVT.

The CDR3 coding sequence is TGTGCCAGCAGTCGGCACCCACAGGGGTTCAGTACAGATACGCAGTATTTT. Protein product: CASSRHPQGFSTDTQYF. V usage is TRBV7-2 and J usage is TRBJ2-3; 7 bases align to TRBD1. The CDR3 loop spans 17 amino acids. CDR1 and CDR2 (germline): SGHTA, FQGNSA. After removal of 6 bases from V and 3 bases from J, the junction contained 15 bases not matched to a gene.